The 14 T cell receptor beta chains presented below share a single source sample, sequenced in a study of blood T cells in healthy people across ages. Next came a second PCR, run for about 6 to 12 cycles, which used a sample-barcoded 5' primer along with a J-beta primer mix. Via MiXCR, TCRdb re-called the 5' RACE reads, giving one row per CDR3 protein. Of fewer than 1,000,000 distinct CDR3 sequences listed, about half are singletons. The sequencing input was blood. These receptors originate from a man of 80 years or more in good health.

The chain employs TRBV7-9 and TRBJ2-7; maybe TRBD2 (6 bases). This CDR3 is 12 amino acids long. Germline values: CDR1 SEHNR, CDR2 FQNEAQ (reference sequence). V lost 10 bases and J 0 bases, leaving 10 bases between the germline ends. The chain's CDR3 is CATGVYSYEQYF. CDR3 DNA sequence: TGTGCCACGGGAGTCTACTCCTACGAGCAGTACTTC.

CDR3 amino acids: CASSDDAGNQDYGYTF. CDR3 in DNA: TGTGCCAGCAGTGATGACGCAGGGAATCAAGATTATGGCTACACCTTC. V is TRBV2 and J is TRBJ1-2, with TRBD1 as a possible D gene (5 bases). Germline CDR1 reads SNHLY; CDR2 reads FYNNEI. Trimming removed 3 bases at V and 5 bases at J, with 19 bases between. This CDR3 is 16 amino acids long.

This clonotype showed up just a few times. This chain connects TRBV29-1 to TRBJ1-1, with D uncertain. The CDR3 runs to 12 residues. The V gene's germline CDR1 is SQVTM and CDR2 ANQGSEA. The V end lost 8 bases, the J end lost 1 base, and 11 bases lay between the germline ends. CDR3 sequence reads: CSHKTANTEAFF. CDR3 nucleotides: TGCAGCCACAAGACCGCGAACACTGAAGCTTTCTTT.

The chain employs TRBV7-2 and TRBJ2-3, with 11 nucleotides matching TRBD2. In germline, CDR1 is SGHTA, CDR2 FQGNSA. The CDR3 consists of 13 residues. The J segment lost 6 bases and the V segment lost 8 bases, leaving 4 bases of the junction unmatched. The CDR3 is CTSRLAGGDTQYF. The CDR3 DNA is TGTACCAGCCGGCTAGCGGGGGGTGATACGCAGTATTTT.

This clonotype was recorded once. The genes are TRBV18 and TRBJ2-3; D is undetermined. Between the trimmed V and J ends, which lost 0 bases and 4 bases, there was a span of 8 bases. The V gene's germline CDR1 is KGHSH and CDR2 LQKENI. The CDR3 extends over 14 amino acids. CDR3 in amino acids: CASSPPISADTQYF. Written as DNA, the CDR3 is TGTGCCAGCTCACCACCGATCTCGGCAGATACGCAGTATTTT.

The rearrangement joins TRBV6-6 to TRBJ2-6; no definite D call. Trimming left V 5 bases short and J 0 bases short, with 8 bases between. Germline CDR1 MNHNY, CDR2 SVGAGI (reference sequence). CDR3 size: 15 residues. CDR3 region: CASSTHSSGANVLTF. The DNA of the CDR3 is TGTGCCAGCAGTACTCATAGCTCTGGGGCCAACGTCCTGACTTTC.

This clonotype has more than one count but fewer than ten. This sequence joins TRBV5-1 and TRBJ2-1, with 10 positions matching TRBD2. The germline V gene encodes CDR1 SGHRS and CDR2 YFSETQ. The CDR3 spans 15 residues. Losses at the gene ends were 3 bases for V and 5 bases for J; bases not matched to a gene: 5. The CDR3 sequence: CASSSGTSEHNEQFF. In DNA form, the CDR3 reads TGCGCCAGCAGCTCCGGGACTAGCGAACACAATGAGCAGTTCTTC.

The J gene is TRBJ2-1, the V gene TRBV20-1, with a possible D match to TRBD1 (6 bases). The J call could be wrong; TRBJ2-7 is a better fit for the DNA end. Germline V lookup: CDR1 DFQATT, CDR2 SNEGSKA (reference sequence). The CDR3 spans 12 residues. This CDR3 reads CSAPRQVNEQYF. CDR3 nucleotides: TGCAGTGCCCCTAGACAGGTCAATGAGCAGTACTTC.

Comments on this clonotype: The germline gene is not matched at one end of the junction; a read error may be the cause. The chain combines TRBV6-1 with TRBJ2-7; 11 nucleotides match TRBD2. The CDR3 has 18 amino acids. Germline V CDR1 and CDR2: MNHNS, SASEGT. CDR3 coding DNA: TGTGCCAGCAGGAGAGGGATCGGACTAGCGGGTGAATCCTACGAGCGGTACTTC. This translates into CASRRGIGLAGESYERYF.

This chain links TRBV29-1 with TRBJ2-5; perhaps TRBD1 as D (5 bases). The ends were cut back, 4 bases at V and 2 bases at J, with 17 bases in the middle. The CDR3 runs to 15 residues. From germline, CDR1 is SQVTM and CDR2 ANQGSEA. The CDR3 sequence: CSVATAGQEQETQYF. CDR3 nucleotide sequence: TGCAGCGTTGCGACAGCCGGGCAGGAGCAAGAGACCCAGTACTTC.

This chain uses TRBV5-6 with TRBJ2-3; 9 positions agree with TRBD2. The trim removed 1 base at V and 2 bases at J, leaving 8 bases unmatched. Germline V gene lookup returns CDR1 SGHDT and CDR2 YYEEEE. The CDR3 has 17 amino acids. CDR3 region: CASSLMGGRAVTDTQYF. The DNA for the CDR3 is TGTGCCAGCAGCTTGATGGGCGGGAGGGCGGTCACAGATACGCAGTATTTT. Using reference TRBV5-6 and TRBJ2-3 for the parts outside the CDR3, the full variable domain is DAGVTQSPTHLIKTRGQQVTLRCSPKSGHDTVSWYQQALGQGPQFIFQYYEEEERQRGNFPDRFSGHQFPNYSSELNVNALLLGDSALYLCASSLMGGRAVTDTQYFGPGTRLTVL.

This clonotype was picked up a small number of times. V gene TRBV12-3 or TRBV12-4 combines with J gene TRBJ2-3, with 9 bases lining up with TRBD1. J lost 3 bases, V lost 3 bases, and 7 bases had no gene match. The CDR3 runs 16 residues. CDR3 region: CASSFDSGTGTDTQYF. The CDR3 DNA is TGTGCCAGCAGTTTCGATTCCGGGACAGGGACAGATACGCAGTATTTT.

This clonotype was observed a few times. The V and J genes are TRBV7-2 and TRBJ2-7; 11 bases are shared with TRBD2. The germline gives CDR1 SGHTA, CDR2 FQGNSA. Trimming cost V 5 bases and J 0 bases; bases outside gene matches: 12. This CDR3 spans 18 amino acids. Here the CDR3 DNA reads TGTGCCAGCAGCCCAAGACGGGTAGCGGGAGGGCGCTCCTACGAGCAGTACTTC. It encodes CASSPRRVAGGRSYEQYF.

The chain couples TRBV6-6 to TRBJ1-4, with TRBD1 identical over 12 bases. Unmatched junction bases numbered 7, after V lost 6 bases and J lost 8 bases. Germline V gives CDR1 MNHNY, CDR2 SVGAGI (reference sequence). The CDR3 has 15 amino acids. The DNA for the CDR3 is TGTGCCAGCAGCAGGGACAGGGGGCTGGGAGAAAAACTGTTTTTT. Translation gives CASSRDRGLGEKLFF.